These 28 T cell receptor beta chains share one sample of origin, sequenced in a study of cytomegalovirus exposure and HLA in healthy donors. Measured with immunoSEQ multiplex PCR; TCRdb has only the in-frame clones, and not every one. This sample has about 54,000 clones, with about 92% found just once. Sequencing was done on a sample of PBMCs. The receptors originated from a woman aged 18-29 years in good health and CMV-seropositive.

The CDR3 DNA reads as TGTGCCAGCAGCAGACTAGCGGGGGGGCATAGCAATGAGCAGTTCTTC. The encoded protein is CASSRLAGGHSNEQFF. The chain joins TRBV27 to TRBJ2-1, with TRBD2 matching over 14 bases. The germline CDR1 and CDR2 sequences are MNHEY and SMNVEV (reference sequence). CDR3 size: 16 residues. V lost 6 bases, J lost 6 bases, and 7 bases stayed unmatched.

This sequence joins TRBV4-1 and TRBJ2-1; 7 bases map to TRBD1. The V gene's germline CDR1 is MGHRA and CDR2 YSYEKL. The CDR3 extends over 16 amino acids. The J segment lost 2 bases and the V segment lost 4 bases, leaving 8 bases of the junction unmatched. CDR3 loop: CASSPQTGSAYNEQFF. In nucleotides, the CDR3 is TGCGCCAGCAGCCCCCAGACAGGGTCTGCCTACAATGAGCAGTTCTTC.

The chain combines TRBV5-6 with TRBJ2-7; TRBD2 is a possible D gene (7 bases). CDR1 is SGHDT, CDR2 YYEEEE, per germline. There are 15 residues in the CDR3. V lost 4 bases and J 2 bases, leaving 16 bases between the germline ends. The CDR3 loop is CASSPGLGGAYEQYF. Here the CDR3 DNA reads TGTGCCAGCAGCCCCGGGTTAGGGGGGGCCTACGAGCAGTACTTC.

The rearrangement links TRBV7-2 to TRBJ2-3; D perhaps matches TRBD2 (7 bases). The CDR3 contains 16 residues. Germline V gene lookup returns CDR1 SGHTA and CDR2 FQGNSA. V was pared by 5 bases and J by 2 bases, with 17 bases between. The CDR3 here is CASSPGTGRVTDTQYF. CDR3 nucleotide sequence: TGTGCCAGCAGCCCCGGTACAGGGAGGGTCACAGATACGCAGTATTTT.

This clone was recorded once. The chain combines TRBV19 with TRBJ1-5, with D possibly TRBD1 on 5 matching bases. Germline V gene data show CDR1 as LNHDA and CDR2 as SQIVND (reference sequence). CDR3 length: 17 amino acids. Trimming left V 3 bases short and J 5 bases short, with 20 bases between. The CDR3, as DNA: TGTGCCAGTAGTATCCGTCCGGGACCCGGCGGGGATCAGCCCCAGCATTTT. Amino acid sequence: CASSIRPGPGGDQPQHF.

The chain has TRBV5-1 and TRBJ1-2; a possible D gene is TRBD1 (6 bases). From germline, CDR1 is SGHRS and CDR2 YFSETQ. The CDR3 covers 18 residues. Trimming cost V 3 bases and J 1 base, with 22 bases left between them. The CDR3 here is CASSSETGVKDYNYGYTF. CDR3 nucleotide sequence: TGCGCCAGCAGCTCGGAGACAGGAGTAAAAGATTATAACTATGGCTACACCTTC.

This chain links TRBV7-3 with TRBJ1-6; D perhaps matches TRBD1 (6 bases). The length of the CDR3 is 15 residues. Germline CDR1 SGHTA, CDR2 FQGTGA. Trimming removed 2 bases from V and 9 bases from J, with 14 bases in between. The DNA for the CDR3 is TGTGCCAGCAGCTTAGTCGGGACAAAAGCTTCACCCCTCCACTTT. Its translation is CASSLVGTKASPLHF.

The chain joins TRBV9 to TRBJ2-1; TRBD1 is a possible D gene (6 bases). Germline V gene data show CDR1 as SGDLS and CDR2 as YYNGEE. The V end was cut by 0 bases, the J end by 2 bases, with 12 bases between. This CDR3 contains 16 residues. The CDR3 spells CASSVGVGAPYNEQFF. CDR3 nucleotide sequence: TGTGCCAGCAGCGTAGGGGTGGGGGCCCCCTACAATGAGCAGTTCTTC.

This chain joins TRBV5-1 and TRBJ1-5, with TRBD1 matching 9 bases. Trimming at V came to 4 bases and at J to 3 bases, leaving 5 bases not matched to a gene. The CDR3 spans 15 residues. The germline CDR1 and CDR2 sequences are SGHRS and YFSETQ. As DNA, the CDR3 is TGCGCCAGCAGCCCGGGGGACAGGGTCAATCAGCCCCAGCATTTT. As protein: CASSPGDRVNQPQHF.

V is TRBV9 and J is TRBJ2-7; 9 bases are a match to TRBD2. There are 13 residues in the CDR3. Germline CDR1 reads SGDLS; CDR2 reads YYNGEE. Losses at the gene ends were 5 bases for V and 6 bases for J; bases not matched to a gene: 6. The DNA of the CDR3 is TGTGCCAGCAGTTGGGGCGGGGGGGGCGAGCAGTACTTC. Translation: CASSWGGGGEQYF.

V usage is TRBV5-6 and J usage is TRBJ1-1; 12 bases are shared with TRBD1. The CDR3 has 17 residues. CDR1 and CDR2 from the germline V gene are SGHDT and YYEEEE. V lost 2 bases, J lost 3 bases, and 8 bases stayed unmatched. CDR3 sequence: CASSFGVGQGADTEAFF. CDR3 bases: TGTGCCAGCAGCTTCGGGGTGGGACAGGGGGCAGACACTGAAGCTTTCTTT.

The chain has TRBV19 and TRBJ1-1; TRBD1 might be the D (5 bases). Trimming took 6 bases from V and 3 from J, leaving 11 bases between them. The germline V gene encodes CDR1 LNHDA and CDR2 SQIVND (reference sequence). This CDR3 has 13 amino acids. For the CDR3, the DNA is TGTGCCAGTAGCCTGGGGGGGGACACTGAAGCTTTCTTT. Translating gives CASSLGGDTEAFF.

The chain has TRBV30 and TRBJ1-5; D possibly corresponds to TRBD1 (5 bases). CDR1 is GTSNPN, CDR2 SVGIG, per germline (reference sequence). Deletions cut 2 bases from V and 7 bases from J, with 12 bases between. The CDR3 has 13 residues. CDR3 nucleotide sequence: TGTGCCTGGAGTCAGGAACCAGGGCAGCCCCAGCATTTT. The encoded protein is CAWSQEPGQPQHF.

This clone has a single count. The chain has TRBV7-2 and TRBJ2-7; tentative D call: TRBD1 (6 bases). From germline, CDR1 is SGHTA and CDR2 FQGNSA. V was clipped by 0 bases and J by 6 bases, with 12 bases between them. This CDR3 is built from 14 residues. The CDR3 sequence: CASSLAGTYREQYF. For the CDR3, the DNA is TGTGCCAGCAGCTTAGCGGGGACATACCGCGAGCAGTACTTC.

This chain connects TRBV6-5 to TRBJ1-5; D ambiguous. Germline V gives CDR1 MNHEY, CDR2 SVGAGI. The CDR3 is 13 amino acids. The V end was cut by 8 bases, the J end by 0 bases, with 8 bases between. The CDR3 sequence is CASRSYSNQPQHF. In DNA form, the CDR3 reads TGTGCCAGCCGATCCTATAGCAATCAGCCCCAGCATTTT.

The J gene is TRBJ2-1, the V gene TRBV11-3, with D tentatively TRBD2 (6 bases). The CDR3 loop spans 15 amino acids. V shed 0 bases and J shed 2 bases, with 8 bases lying between them. CDR1 SGHNT and CDR2 YENEEA come from the germline V gene. The CDR3 region is CASSLDTGAYNEQFF. CDR3 nucleotide sequence: TGTGCCAGCAGCTTAGATACGGGGGCCTACAATGAGCAGTTCTTC.

The CDR3 DNA is TGCAGCGTTGAAGTACAGGTGAACACTGAAGCTTTCTTT. Its protein product is CSVEVQVNTEAFF. The chain combines TRBV29-1 with TRBJ1-1; possibly TRBD1 for D (5 bases). The germline V gene encodes CDR1 SQVTM and CDR2 ANQGSEA. V lost 1 base and J 0 bases, leaving 6 bases between the germline ends. The CDR3 is 13 amino acids.

The V call is TRBV4-2, the J call TRBJ2-7, with TRBD1 as a possible D gene (5 bases). This CDR3 contains 14 residues. From germline, CDR1 is LGHNA and CDR2 YNFKEQ. The germline V and J ends were trimmed by 0 bases and 2 bases, with 8 bases remaining between them. CDR3 nucleotides: TGTGCCAGCAGCCAAGATTTGACAGCCTACGAGCAGTACTTC. Protein product: CASSQDLTAYEQYF.

This clone was picked up a small number of times. The chain combines TRBV7-3 with TRBJ2-3, with no clear D. V gave up 5 bases and J gave up 2 bases, with 11 bases separating them. Germline CDR1 SGHTA, CDR2 FQGTGA. This CDR3 is 14 amino acids long. CDR3 sequence: CASSDGVVTDTQYF. CDR3 DNA: TGTGCCAGCAGCGACGGAGTAGTCACAGATACGCAGTATTTT.

The chain is built from TRBV18 and TRBJ1-2, with D uncertain. V lost 1 base and J lost 3, with 18 bases in between. Germline V gene lookup returns CDR1 KGHSH and CDR2 LQKENI. The length of the CDR3 is 17 residues. The CDR3 region has the DNA TGTGCCAGCTCACCACGGTTCTTCGTTTTTCGGGACTATGGCTACACCTTC. The encoded protein is CASSPRFFVFRDYGYTF.

V usage is TRBV6-5 and J usage is TRBJ2-3; tentative D call: TRBD2 (5 bases). Germline loops: CDR1 MNHEY, CDR2 SVGAGI. This CDR3 spans 16 amino acids. V was trimmed by 4 bases and J by 2 bases, leaving 16 bases between them. CDR3 residues: CASSSPRSGFTDTQYF. As DNA, the CDR3 is TGTGCCAGCAGTTCCCCGCGGTCGGGGTTCACAGATACGCAGTATTTT.

The rearrangement joins TRBV5-6 to TRBJ2-1; 11 bases line up with TRBD2. CDR1 and CDR2 (germline): SGHDT, YYEEEE. V dropped 0 bases and J dropped 9; count of bases not matched to a gene: 2. The CDR3 has 14 amino acids. The CDR3 loop reads CASSLELAGGEQFF. The CDR3 bases are TGTGCCAGCAGCTTGGAGCTAGCGGGAGGTGAGCAGTTCTTC.

The V call is TRBV5-1, the J call TRBJ2-3; 11 bases match TRBD2. The CDR3 covers 16 residues. V lost 3 bases and J lost 2; bases outside the gene matches: 5. Per germline, CDR1 SGHRS and CDR2 YFSETQ. CDR3 loop: CASSYVAGGPTDTQYF. The CDR3 DNA is TGCGCCAGCAGCTACGTAGCGGGGGGGCCCACAGATACGCAGTATTTT. The full variable domain, completed using reference TRBV5-1 and TRBJ2-3, is KAGVTQTPRYLIKTRGQQVTLSCSPISGHRSVSWYQQTPGQGLQFLFEYFSETQRNKGNFPGRFSGRQFSNSRSEMNVSTLELGDSALYLCASSYVAGGPTDTQYFGPGTRLTVL.

This sequence joins TRBV28 and TRBJ2-7; tentative D call: TRBD1 (8 bases). This CDR3 has 17 amino acids. Germline V CDR1 and CDR2: MDHEN, SYDVKM. Trimming stripped 6 bases from V and 6 bases from J, with 27 bases between. The CDR3 sequence: CASSFRGRGTGGSEQYF. The CDR3 nucleotides read TGTGCCAGCAGCTTTAGGGGGAGGGGAACAGGGGGTTCCGAGCAGTACTTC.

This chain uses TRBV2 with TRBJ2-5; a possible D gene is TRBD1 (6 bases). Between the trimmed V and J ends, which lost 7 bases and 1 base, there was a span of 10 bases. CDR3 length: 13 amino acids. Germline V gives CDR1 SNHLY, CDR2 FYNNEI. CDR3 loop: CASMATGQETQYF. CDR3 nucleotides: TGTGCCAGCATGGCGACAGGCCAAGAGACCCAGTACTTC.

V is TRBV25-1 and J is TRBJ2-7, with 7 nucleotides matching TRBD1. Germline V CDR1 and CDR2: MGHDK, SYGVNS. Trimming removed 3 bases from V and 2 bases from J; junction bases left unmatched: 10. CDR3 length: 16 residues. The CDR3: CASSDLAGTVAYEQYF. In DNA form, the CDR3 reads TGTGCCAGCAGTGATCTCGCCGGGACAGTAGCCTACGAGCAGTACTTC.

V gene TRBV6-5 combines with J gene TRBJ1-1; tentative D call: TRBD1 (6 bases). This CDR3 contains 14 residues. CDR1 is MNHEY and CDR2 is SVGAGI in the germline V gene. The V and J ends lost 4 bases and 0 bases respectively, with 9 bases between them. DNA for the CDR3: TGTGCCAGCAGTTGGACAGCTCTGAACACTGAAGCTTTCTTT. This translates into CASSWTALNTEAFF.

The chain has TRBV2 and TRBJ1-1; TRBD1 is a possible D gene (5 bases). Trimming removed 2 bases from V and 4 bases from J, with 8 bases in between. Germline V lookup: CDR1 SNHLY, CDR2 FYNNEI. This CDR3 has 13 amino acids. The DNA for the CDR3 is TGTGCCAGCAGTGAAAACGGGGGCACTGAAGCTTTCTTT. Translating gives CASSENGGTEAFF. The entire variable domain, with the rest obtained from reference TRBV2 and TRBJ1-1, is as follows: EPEVTQTPSHQVTQMGQEVILRCVPISNHLYFYWYRQILGQKVEFLVSFYNNEISEKSEIFDDQFSVERPDGSNFTLKIRSTKLEDSAMYFCASSENGGTEAFFGQGTRLTVV.